This entry concerns a single T cell receptor beta chain. The antigen is unknown. This specimen comes from a study of graft-versus-host responses after intestinal transplantation. Method: immunoSEQ multiplex PCR; TCRdb's copy keeps in-frame clones and lacks some. The repertoire has around 120,000 clones, approximately 95% of them found once; the top ten carry 3.3%. Study-level points and caveats: Some GvH clones appeared in ileal mucosa or blood before recipient bone marrow.

The J segment lost 5 bases and the V segment lost 3 bases, leaving 4 bases of the junction unmatched. In germline, CDR1 is SGDLS, CDR2 YYNGEE. CDR3 size: 15 residues. The receptor was isolated from a human donor who received an intestinal transplant. This chain uses TRBV9 with TRBJ2-3, with 12 nucleotides matching TRBD2. The starting material was unstimulated CD8+ T cells sorted from spleen or lymph node cells, obtained before intestinal transplant. The CDR3 is CASSGATSGRDTQYF. In nucleotides, the CDR3 is TGTGCCAGCAGCGGAGCGACTAGCGGGAGAGATACGCAGTATTTT.